A selection of T cell receptor beta chains follows, all from one sample in a study of blood T cell repertoires in COVID-19. Profiled with immunoSEQ multiplex PCR; TCRdb holds only in-frame clones, not every one. The sample lists 250,000 or so clones; more than 80% were seen once. The sequenced sample was PBMCs or T cells enriched from blood (not recorded which). The receptors here all came from a man aged 55 to 70 who had recovered from COVID-19. The CDR3 runs from the conserved cysteine through the conserved F or W. D genes are given only for firm matches. Expanded clones get a size class; other rows say once, few or many, or leave the size out.

TGTGCCAGCAGCTTAGCGGGACAAAGCTATGGCTACACCTTC,CASSLAGQSYGYTF,few,-,14,TRBV7-9,TRBJ1-2
TGTGCCAGCACGGGAGCGGGGCGAAATTACAATGAGCAGTTCTTC,CASTGAGRNYNEQFF,-,TRBD2,15,TRBV2,TRBJ2-1
TGTGCCAGCAGTCCCCACCAGGAGACCCAGTACTTC,CASSPHQETQYF,-,-,12,TRBV12-3/TRBV12-4,TRBJ2-5
TGTGCCAGCAGCAGGGACAGCGGAGACGAGCAGTACTTC,CASSRDSGDEQYF,-,TRBD1,13,TRBV2,TRBJ2-7
TGCGCCAGCAGCCAAGACGGGGGGGCCTGGGAGACCCAGTACTTC,CASSQDGGAWETQYF,-,TRBD2,15,TRBV4-1,TRBJ2-5
TGTGCCAGCTGTTTCTCGGGGGGAAAACTGTTTTTT,CASCFSGGKLFF,-,-,12,TRBV18,TRBJ1-4
TGTGCCAGTAGCCTCCAGGGGGTGAACACTGAAGCTTTCTTT,CASSLQGVNTEAFF,-,TRBD1,14,TRBV19,TRBJ1-1
TGTGCCAGCAGCTTAGCGGCTAGCGGGTTCACAGATACGCAGTATTTT,CASSLAASGFTDTQYF,-,TRBD2,16,TRBV7-2,TRBJ2-3
TGTGCCAGCAGTCCCCGGGGATCCAATTCACCCCTCCACTTT,CASSPRGSNSPLHF,-,-,14,TRBV6-2/TRBV6-3,TRBJ1-6
TGCAGCATTACAGGGGGTATCGACGAGCAGTACTTC,CSITGGIDEQYF,-,TRBD1,12,TRBV29-1,TRBJ2-7
TGCGCCAGCAGCCGAAGACAGGGGGCTGGCACAGATACGCAGTATTTT,CASSRRQGAGTDTQYF,-,TRBD1,16,TRBV5-1,TRBJ2-3
TGTGCCAGTAGTATGGCTCTGTCCTCCTACAATGAGCAGTTCTTC,CASSMALSSYNEQFF,-,-,15,TRBV19,TRBJ2-1
TGTGCCAGCTCAACGGACAATGGCAATCAGCCCCAGCATTTT,CASSTDNGNQPQHF,-,-,14,TRBV18,TRBJ1-5
TGCGCCAGCTCACGGGAGGGGACAGCGAATGAAAAACTGTTTTTT,CASSREGTANEKLFF,-,TRBD1,15,TRBV5-1,TRBJ1-4
TGTGCCAGCAGCTTTAGGACCGGGACAGGCGGAGATACGCAGTATTTT,CASSFRTGTGGDTQYF,-,TRBD1,16,TRBV5-4,TRBJ2-3
TGTGCCAGCAGCAACGGACTAGCGGGGGACTACGAGCAGTACTTC,CASSNGLAGDYEQYF,-,TRBD2,15,TRBV11-3,TRBJ2-7
TGTGCCTGGAGTGCGGGAGGGATGCCCCAGCATTTT,CAWSAGGMPQHF,-,-,12,TRBV30,TRBJ1-5
TGTGCCAGCAGCTTACGCAGCACCGGGGAGCTGTTTTTT,CASSLRSTGELFF,-,-,13,TRBV7-9,TRBJ2-2
TGCAGTCCGGGGGGTTTTTCTAAAGCTTTCTTT,CSPGGFSKAFF,-,-,11,TRBV20-1,TRBJ1-1
TGTGCCACCAGGGGACAGGGCAACACTGAAGCTTTCTTT,CATRGQGNTEAFF,-,TRBD1,13,TRBV24-1,TRBJ1-1
TGCAGCGTTGGGGCGGGCGCTGAAGCTTTCTTT,CSVGAGAEAFF,-,-,11,TRBV29-1,TRBJ1-1
TGTGCCAGCAGCTTCAACAGGGACTCACCCCTCCACTTT,CASSFNRDSPLHF,-,-,13,TRBV11-3,TRBJ1-6
TGTGCCAGCAGTGAAACAGGGGTTCGAGGAAACACCATATATTTT,CASSETGVRGNTIYF,-,TRBD1,15,TRBV6-1,TRBJ1-3
TGTGCCAGCAGCGTGACAGGGGGATACACCGGGGAGCTGTTTTTT,CASSVTGGYTGELFF,-,TRBD1,15,TRBV7-3,TRBJ2-2
TGTGCCAGCAGCCATTCAGGGTCAAGCTATGGCTACACCTTC,CASSHSGSSYGYTF,-,-,14,TRBV3-1/TRBV3-2,TRBJ1-2
TGTGCCAGCAGCCAAGGACAGAGCCATCAGCCCCAGCATTTT,CASSQGQSHQPQHF,-,-,14,TRBV3-1/TRBV3-2,TRBJ1-5
TGTGCCAGCAGCTTAGCAGGGAGGGACTATGGCTACACCTTC,CASSLAGRDYGYTF,few,-,14,TRBV7-2,TRBJ1-2
TGTGCCAGCAGCTCAGTGACAAACTCGGGGTATGGCTACACCTTC,CASSSVTNSGYGYTF,-,-,15,TRBV7-9,TRBJ1-2
TGTGCCAGCAGCTTAGACCGACAGGGTGAAGCTTTCTTT,CASSLDRQGEAFF,few,TRBD1,13,TRBV11-2,TRBJ1-1
TGTGCCTGGAGTCCCGTAAACGGGCCCCAGCATTTT,CAWSPVNGPQHF,-,-,12,TRBV30,TRBJ1-5
TGTGCCAGCTCACCGTTTGTGGGGCTGAACACTGAAGCTTTCTTT,CASSPFVGLNTEAFF,-,-,15,TRBV18,TRBJ1-1
TGTGCCAGCAGCTTTTCCTCAGGTTACACCGGGGAGCTGTTTTTT,CASSFSSGYTGELFF,few,-,15,TRBV7-2,TRBJ2-2
TGTGCCAGCAGTGAATATGGCAAAGGCAGGGTGAACACTGAAGCTTTCTTT,CASSEYGKGRVNTEAFF,-,-,17,TRBV25-1,TRBJ1-1
TGTGCCAGCAGCCAAGATTACAGCCAGTCACCCCTCCACTTT,CASSQDYSQSPLHF,-,-,14,TRBV3-1/TRBV3-2,TRBJ1-6
TGTGCCAGCAGCTCGCAGGGGGTGGGCACTGAAGCTTTCTTT,CASSSQGVGTEAFF,-,TRBD1,14,TRBV7-2,TRBJ1-1
TGTGCCAGCAGTGTGTCAGGGGACCAAGAGACCCAGTACTTC,CASSVSGDQETQYF,many,-,14,TRBV5-4,TRBJ2-5
TGTGCCAGTAGTATAGGCGCGGGACGGAACTATGGCTACACCTTC,CASSIGAGRNYGYTF,-,-,15,TRBV19,TRBJ1-2
TGTGCCAGTAGTACGCCTAGCGGCGAGCAGTACTTC,CASSTPSGEQYF,once,TRBD2,12,TRBV19,TRBJ2-7
TGTGCCAGCAGTTACTCCCGGCAGGGGGCTGGAAAACTGTTTTTT,CASSYSRQGAGKLFF,-,TRBD1,15,TRBV6-5,TRBJ1-4
TGTGCCAGTAGTAATCTGGGAAACACCATATATTTT,CASSNLGNTIYF,-,-,12,TRBV19,TRBJ1-3
TGTGCCAGCAGCCGCAATCCTAGCGGGGGGCGAGGAGAGACCCAGTACTTC,CASSRNPSGGRGETQYF,few,TRBD2,17,TRBV6-2/TRBV6-3,TRBJ2-5
TGTGCCAGCACCAGGGAGGGAACAGGGTCCATATATTTT,CASTREGTGSIYF,once,-,13,TRBV7-9,TRBJ1-3
TGCAGTGCTAGTCGGGGGGGGGAAGAGACCCAGTACTTC,CSASRGGEETQYF,-,TRBD2,13,TRBV20-1,TRBJ2-5
TGTGCCAGCAGCGGGGGATCGGGGGGACAAGAGACCCAGTACTTC,CASSGGSGGQETQYF,-,TRBD2,15,TRBV7-9,TRBJ2-5
TGTGCCAGCAGCAAGTCCCTAAACACTGAAGCTTTCTTT,CASSKSLNTEAFF,-,-,13,TRBV14,TRBJ1-1
TGTGCCAGCAGCTTAGGTAGACTAGGAGAGGAGACCCAGTACTTC,CASSLGRLGEETQYF,-,-,15,TRBV11-3,TRBJ2-5
TGTGCCAGCAGTTCCGGACACCAGAGCTCCTACAATGAGCAGTTCTTC,CASSSGHQSSYNEQFF,-,-,16,TRBV5-4,TRBJ2-1
TGTGCCAGCAGCAATAGGGGGACAGGCTATGGCTACACCTTC,CASSNRGTGYGYTF,-,TRBD1,14,TRBV13,TRBJ1-2
TGTGCCAGCAGCTTAAATGACTGGAGAACTGCCATATATTTT,CASSLNDWRTAIYF,-,-,14,TRBV7-9,TRBJ1-3
TGTGCCAGCAGCCCCCGTACAGGGGGCAGGACTGAAGCTTTCTTT,CASSPRTGGRTEAFF,-,TRBD1,15,TRBV9,TRBJ1-1
TGCAGCGTTGAAGGGACAGGGGGGGCTGAAGCTTTCTTT,CSVEGTGGAEAFF,few,TRBD1,13,TRBV29-1,TRBJ1-1
TGTGCCAGCAGTTACTCGGGGACAGGGGCGCAAGAGACCCAGTACTTC,CASSYSGTGAQETQYF,-,TRBD1,16,TRBV6-2/TRBV6-3,TRBJ2-5
TGTGCCAGCAGACCGGACAGGGGGGGGACCTATGGCTACACCTTC,CASRPDRGGTYGYTF,-,TRBD1,15,TRBV6-5,TRBJ1-2